Below, one T cell receptor beta chain is given with its context. TCRbeta library construction was performed incorporating unique molecular identifiers. Each CDR3 protein is one row after TCRdb ran MiXCR on the PCR reads. The repertoire holds about 540,000 distinct CDR3 sequences, with approximately 20% as singletons. This sample is part of a study of T-cell reconstitution after alpha-beta-depleted transplantation in children. V shed 6 bases and J shed 1 base, with 19 bases lying between them. This CDR3 is 15 amino acids long. Germline assignment: CDR1 SQVTM and CDR2 ANQGSEA. The source was PBMCs from the stem cell graft donor, collected from the stem cell graft. This chain joins TRBV29-1 and TRBJ2-7; the D gene is possibly TRBD2 (5 bases). This clonotype was sampled from a human donor who donated a stem cell graft to a child with acute lymphoblastic leukemia. Written as DNA, the CDR3 is TGCAGCGTAGCTACCGGGTCAGGAGGATCCTACGAGCAGTACTTC. It encodes CSVATGSGGSYEQYF.